These 18 T cell receptor beta chains came from one sample sequenced in a study of molecular identifiers for immune sequencing clone quantification. TCRdb recomputed calls from the PCR reads with MiXCR, one row per CDR3 protein. The table includes some 320,000 distinct CDR3 sequences, 24% detected once. Input material: naive CD8+ T cells from blood, with Jurkat cell RNA spiked in. The subset: FACS-sorted CD8+CD4-CCR7+CD45RA+ naive T cells. The origin of the receptors is a human donor in good health. Some libraries in this study had Jurkat cell RNA spiked in.

This chain connects TRBV5-5 to TRBJ2-4, with 7 bases that match TRBD1. Germline V gives CDR1 SGHKS, CDR2 YYEKEE (reference sequence). With V trimmed by 0 bases and J by 1 base, 13 bases remained unmatched. CDR3 length: 19 amino acids. The CDR3 nucleotides are TGTGCCAGCAGCTTGGCCGAGAGGGGGCTTGGCTATGCCAAAAACATTCAGTACTTC. Residues: CASSLAERGLGYAKNIQYF.

This clonotype has a count of ten or more. V is TRBV2 and J is TRBJ2-3; TRBD2 matches at 12 bases. Germline CDR1 is SNHLY and CDR2 is FYNNEI. This CDR3 is built from 16 residues. V was pared by 1 base and J by 3 bases, with 2 bases of the junction left unmatched. CDR3 nucleotides: TGTGCCAGCAGTGAAGGACTAGCGGGAGAAACAGATACGCAGTATTTT. This codes for CASSEGLAGETDTQYF.

This clonotype was picked up a small number of times. Since a much larger clone is just one base distant, this may be a read error. The gene calls are TRBV23-1 and TRBJ2-5; D is undetermined. TRBV23-1 is flagged as an ORF with uncertain function. CDR3 length equals 16 residues. Trimming pared 0 bases from V and 0 bases from J, leaving 11 bases between. CDR3 in DNA: TGCGCCAGCAGTCAATCCAGGACGGAGCACCAAGAGACCCAGTACTTC. It specifies CASSQSRTEHQETQYF.

The chain combines TRBV5-6 with TRBJ2-7; tentatively, D is TRBD2 (5 bases). V lost 4 bases, J lost 6 bases, and 14 bases lay in between. The CDR3 covers 13 residues. Looked up from germline, CDR1 is SGHDT and CDR2 is YYEEEE. In nucleotides, the CDR3 is TGTGCCAGCAGCCCGGGGTGGCCGCTCGAGCAGTACTTC. Translating gives CASSPGWPLEQYF.

As regards this clonotype: A read error may explain this, as a much larger clone is one base away. V gene TRBV7-6 combines with J gene TRBJ2-2; a possible D gene is TRBD2 (6 bases). Trimming stripped 0 bases from V and 4 bases from J, with 12 bases between. The CDR3 has 16 amino acids. The germline CDR1 and CDR2 sequences are SGHVS and FNYEAQ. The CDR3 DNA is TGTGCCAGCAGCTTAGCGTCTGGCGGGGCCACCGGGGAGCTGTTTTTT. Translated: CASSLASGGATGELFF. The full variable domain, with the rest looked up from reference TRBV7-6 and TRBJ2-2, is GAGVSQSPRYKVTKRGQDVALRCDPISGHVSLYWYRQALGQGPEFLTYFNYEAQQDKSGLPNDRFSAERPEGSISTLTIQRTEQRDSAMYRCASSLASGGATGELFFGEGSRLTVL.

A remark on this clonotype: A much larger clone differs by one base, so this may be a read error. CDR3 coding DNA: TGCGCCAGCAGCCAGAGTCAGTCCTGGTACGAGCAGTGCTTC. The encoded protein is CASSQSQSWYEQCF. This chain joins TRBV4-3 and TRBJ2-7; D unclear. CDR3 length: 14 residues. Germline CDR1 LGHNA, CDR2 YSLEER.

This clonotype was picked up one time. A clone one base away is much larger, so this may be a read error. This chain joins TRBV5-4 and TRBJ2-5; D tentatively fits TRBD1 or TRBD2 (5 bases each). The germline V gene encodes CDR1 SGHNT and CDR2 YYREEE (reference sequence). The CDR3 consists of 14 residues. The CDR3 spells CASSPGTAQGTQYF. CDR3 nucleotides: TGTGCCAGCAGCCCGGGGACGGCTCAAGGGACCCAGTACTTC.

In regard to this clonotype: Here the CDR3 omits its conserved ending phenylalanine or tryptophan, so a read error is the likely source. The rearrangement links TRBV6-5 to TRBJ2-3, with D perhaps matching TRBD2 (5 bases). V lost 6 bases, J lost 6 bases, and 16 bases lay in between. The germline CDR1 and CDR2 sequences are MNHEY and SVGAGI. This CDR3 comprises 14 residues. The DNA for the CDR3 is TGTGCCAGCAGCTTTACAGCGGATGTGGATACGCAGTATTCT. It yields the protein CASSFTADVDTQYS.

This clonotype was seen repeatedly, ten times or more. This sequence joins TRBV20-1 and TRBJ2-3; a weak D match, TRBD1 (6 bases). This CDR3 spans 14 amino acids. Per the germline V gene, CDR1 is DFQATT and CDR2 is SNEGSKA (reference sequence). V was clipped by 0 bases and J by 3 bases, with 10 bases between them. The CDR3 sequence: CSARDGQGTDTQYF. DNA of the CDR3: TGCAGTGCTAGAGATGGCCAGGGGACAGATACGCAGTATTTT.

The chain uses TRBV27 and TRBJ2-3; maybe TRBD2 (6 bases). V shed 7 bases and J shed 4 bases, with 12 bases lying between them. The CDR3 extends over 13 amino acids. CDR1 is MNHEY, CDR2 SMNVEV, per germline (reference sequence). DNA of the CDR3: TGTGCCAGCACTAGCGCAATTGCAGATACGCAGTATTTT. Protein: CASTSAIADTQYF.

Comments on this clonotype: A much larger clone lies one base from this, so it may be a read error. The rearrangement links TRBV15 to TRBJ1-2, with 10 bases identical to TRBD1. The junction had 13 bases not matched to a gene; V was cut back by 5 bases and J by 10 bases. CDR1 is LNHNV, CDR2 YYDKDF, per germline (reference sequence). The CDR3 contains 15 residues. The CDR3 is CATSVETGGGEDYTF. The CDR3 region has the DNA TGTGCCACCAGCGTCGAGACAGGGGGCGGAGAGGACTACACCTTC. Based on the CDR3 plus reference TRBV15 and TRBJ1-2, the full variable domain is DAMVIQNPRYQVTQFGKPVTLSCSQTLNHNVMYWYQQKSSQAPKLLFHYYDKDFNNEADTPDNFQSRRPNTSFCFLDIRSPGLGDTAMYLCATSVETGGGEDYTFGSGTRLTVV.

The chain carries TRBV7-9 and TRBJ2-1; D may be TRBD1 (6 bases). CDR3 length: 16 amino acids. CDR1 is SEHNR and CDR2 is FQNEAQ in the germline V gene (reference sequence). Trimming cost V 7 bases and J 9 bases, with 25 bases left between them. CDR3 in amino acids: CASTISEGVQLGEQFF. The DNA for the CDR3 is TGTGCCAGCACCATCTCTGAGGGGGTGCAGCTGGGTGAGCAGTTCTTC.

The chain links TRBV5-4 to TRBJ2-7; the match to TRBD2 covers 8 bases. Germline V gives CDR1 SGHNT, CDR2 YYREEE (reference sequence). V was clipped by 0 bases and J by 3 bases; unmatched bases: 2. CDR3 size: 14 residues. The CDR3 DNA reads TGTGCCAGCAGCTTGGGGACTAGCCTCTACGAGCAGTACTTC. Translation gives CASSLGTSLYEQYF. Using reference TRBV5-4 and TRBJ2-7 for the parts outside the CDR3, the full variable domain is ETGVTQSPTHLIKTRGQQVTLRCSSQSGHNTVSWYQQALGQGPQFIFQYYREEENGRGNFPPRFSGLQFPNYSSELNVNALELDDSALYLCASSLGTSLYEQYFGPGTRLTVT.

Ten or more counts support this clonotype. The V gene is TRBV25-1, the J gene TRBJ1-1; weak D call: TRBD1 (5 bases). Germline lookup yields CDR1 MGHDK and CDR2 SYGVNS. This CDR3 has 14 amino acids. Trimming removed 5 bases at V and 0 bases at J, with 10 bases between. For the CDR3, the DNA is TGTGCCAGCAGTCGAGGACACCTGAACACTGAAGCTTTCTTT. Translated: CASSRGHLNTEAFF.

This clonotype showed up many times. The chain links TRBV2 to TRBJ2-2; a weak D match, TRBD2 (5 bases). The CDR3 runs 16 residues. Germline CDR1 SNHLY, CDR2 FYNNEI. Trimming shortened V by 4 bases and J by 1 base, and 13 bases separated the two germline ends. The CDR3 reads CASSADYPVNTGELFF. DNA of the CDR3: TGTGCCAGCAGTGCCGACTACCCAGTGAACACCGGGGAGCTGTTTTTT.

This clonotype showed up just a few times. CDR3 sequence (DNA): TGTGCCAGCAGCCGGTTGGAAGCGGGGGGGCAGGTAGATACGCAGTATTTT. Protein: CASSRLEAGGQVDTQYF. The chain links TRBV3-1 to TRBJ2-3; TRBD2 matches 10 bases. The CDR3 runs to 17 residues. V lost 4 bases, J lost 5 bases, and 12 bases stayed unmatched. Germline values: CDR1 LGHDT, CDR2 YNNKEL (reference sequence).

This chain connects TRBV30 to TRBJ1-1, with no clear D. This CDR3 has 12 amino acids. CDR1 GTSNPN and CDR2 SVGIG come from the germline V gene (reference sequence). Trimming took off 0 bases at V and 3 bases at J, with 5 bases between the two ends. The CDR3 spells CAWSVWDTEAFF. CDR3 in DNA: TGTGCCTGGAGTGTCTGGGACACTGAAGCTTTCTTT.

This clonotype showed up many times. The J gene is TRBJ1-2, the V gene TRBV29-1, with 8 bases aligning to TRBD1. Germline loops: CDR1 SQVTM, CDR2 ANQGSEA. The J segment lost 10 bases and the V segment lost 2 bases, leaving 3 bases of the junction unmatched. CDR3 size: 11 residues. CDR3 nucleotide sequence: TGCAGCGTTGAACGACAGGGGACCTACACCTTC. Translated: CSVERQGTYTF.